The TCR beta chain described here comes from a study of blood T cell repertoires in COVID-19. Whole-study context: From T cells, B-cell-depleted T cells, or PBMCs came the material, which was cDNA or gDNA.

The CDR3 is 15 amino acids. Germline V lookup: CDR1 SGHAT, CDR2 FQNNGV. V lost 1 base, J lost 7 bases, and 17 bases lay in between. Assay: immunoSEQ multiplex PCR; the TCRdb copy retains only in-frame clones and omits some. The data contain 180,000 or so clones, over 70% of them seen just once; the ten biggest clones take up approximately 4%. The chain carries TRBV11-2 and TRBJ2-7, with D maybe TRBD2 (7 bases). The TCR was taken from a woman aged 45-60 years in a cohort exposed to, infected with or recovered from COVID-19 (not recorded which). The sequencing input was PBMCs or T cells enriched from blood (not recorded which). The CDR3 loop reads CASSLGYGGPVEQYF. In nucleotides, the CDR3 is TGTGCCAGCAGCTTAGGATACGGGGGGCCCGTGGAGCAGTACTTC. Full variable domain (missing parts from reference TRBV11-2 and TRBJ2-7): EAGVAQSPRYKIIEKRQSVAFWCNPISGHATLYWYQQILGQGPKLLIQFQNNGVVDDSQLPKDRFSAERLKGVDSTLKIQPAKLEDSAVYLCASSLGYGGPVEQYFGPGTRLTVT.